The next 22 T cell receptor beta chains were all read from a single sample in a study of CXCR3-negative and CXCR3-positive naive CD8 T cells. Findings and limits, study-wide: Naive cells with CXCR3 showed TRB CDR3s that were more hydrophobic than those in CXCR3-negative naive cells.

Which antigens these TCRs recognize remains unknown. Researchers prepared the TRB cDNA libraries using 5' RACE with UMI labels. After re-calling the 5' RACE reads, TCRdb lists one entry per CDR3 protein, DNA absent. The sample has roughly 110,000 distinct CDR3 sequences. The sequencing sample was made of naive CXCR3+ CD8+ T cells from blood. Regarding subset: CD45RO-CCR7+CD27+CD95- naive CD8+ T cells expressing CXCR3 (TNR3+). These receptors all come from a human donor in good health. Some clones in this sample may be carry-over from other donors' samples.

The chain carries TRBV5-1 and TRBJ1-1. CDR1 and CDR2 (germline): SGHRS, YFSETQ. This CDR3 has 13 residues. CDR3 protein: CASSFGTAVEAFF.

This chain joins TRBV28 and TRBJ2-7; the D call from TCRdb, TRBD1, cannot be confirmed without DNA. The CDR3 length is 19 residues. Germline CDR1 is MDHEN and CDR2 is SYDVKM. CDR3 region: CASSFLSPPPGQGFNEQYF.

This chain links TRBV19 with TRBJ2-1. CDR1 LNHDA and CDR2 SQIVND come from the germline V gene (reference sequence). This CDR3 is 16 amino acids long. The CDR3 is CASSEQSGTSYNEQFF.

This chain uses TRBV7-2 with TRBJ1-5; without DNA, the TCRdb call of TRBD1 cannot be checked. This CDR3 is built from 14 residues. Germline values: CDR1 SGHTA, CDR2 FQGNSA. The CDR3: CASSLTTGAQPQHF.

The chain carries TRBV28 and TRBJ1-1; TCRdb lists TRBD1, though no DNA is available to test this call. The CDR3 spans 14 residues. Germline V CDR1 and CDR2: MDHEN, SYDVKM. The CDR3 loop reads CASRDQGVGTEAFF.

The genes are TRBV10-1 and TRBJ1-1; TCRdb gives TRBD1 as the D gene, but with no DNA this cannot be confirmed. This CDR3 region has 14 residues. Germline V gene lookup returns CDR1 WNHNN and CDR2 SYGVQD (reference sequence). CDR3 amino acids: CASRATGSGTEAFF.

V usage is TRBV28 and J usage is TRBJ1-2. The CDR3 is 14 amino acids. CDR1 MDHEN and CDR2 SYDVKM come from the germline V gene. The CDR3 protein is CASSLGGSAYGYTF.

This rearrangement joins TRBV28 to TRBJ2-7; the D call from TCRdb, TRBD1, cannot be confirmed without DNA. This CDR3 has 15 residues. Germline CDR1 is MDHEN and CDR2 is SYDVKM. CDR3 sequence: CASSFRGSPRNEQYF.

This CDR3 is CASSPAGLSSYEQYF. V and J are TRBV13 and TRBJ2-7; TCRdb calls TRBD2, which cannot be checked without DNA. The CDR3 contains 15 residues. Germline assignment: CDR1 PRHDT and CDR2 FYEKMQ (reference sequence).

The chain couples TRBV12-3 or TRBV12-4 to TRBJ2-3; TCRdb indicates TRBD1, and absent DNA this call remains unverified. The CDR3 contains 17 residues. CDR3 region: CASSLHTRGGGADTQYF.

The V call is TRBV13, the J call TRBJ1-2; TCRdb's assignment of TRBD1 cannot be checked, as there is no DNA. Germline V gene sequence: CDR1 PRHDT, CDR2 FYEKMQ (reference sequence). This CDR3 is built from 15 residues. CDR3 region: CASSPTPKGAMGYTF.

The J gene is TRBJ2-1, the V gene TRBV5-1; the TCRdb D gene call, TRBD1, has no DNA to confirm it. Per the germline V gene, CDR1 is SGHRS and CDR2 is YFSETQ. The CDR3 is 15 amino acids. CDR3 sequence reads: CASSFWTGRLNEQFF. Combining the CDR3 with reference TRBV5-1 and TRBJ2-1 gives the whole variable domain KAGVTQTPRYLIKTRGQQVTLSCSPISGHRSVSWYQQTPGQGLQFLFEYFSETQRNKGNFPGRFSGRQFSNSRSEMNVSTLELGDSALYLCASSFWTGRLNEQFFGPGTRLTVL.

The chain recombines TRBV15 with TRBJ2-1; lacking DNA, the TRBD2 call made by TCRdb goes unchecked. Germline assignment: CDR1 LNHNV and CDR2 YYDKDF (reference sequence). The CDR3 is made up of 13 amino acids. The CDR3 spells CATSPSGRGEQFF.

J is TRBJ2-2 and V is TRBV13; TCRdb picks TRBD2, but there is no DNA to check that call. The CDR3 spans 16 residues. Germline V CDR1 and CDR2: PRHDT, FYEKMQ (reference sequence). CDR3: CASSLPEGPNTGELFF.

This chain connects TRBV30 to TRBJ1-1; the D call of TRBD1 rests on TCRdb alone, since no DNA is present to check it. CDR1 and CDR2 (germline): GTSNPN, SVGIG (reference sequence). This CDR3 contains 14 residues. CDR3 amino acids: CAWRPSGVHTEAFF. Full variable domain (remainder filled in from reference TRBV30 and TRBJ1-1): SQTIHQWPATLVQPVGSPLSLECTVEGTSNPNLYWYRQAAGRGLQLLFYSVGIGQISSEVPQNLSASRPQDRQFILSSKKLLLSDSGFYLCAWRPSGVHTEAFFGQGTRLTVV.

The rearrangement links TRBV19 to TRBJ1-6. Germline assignment: CDR1 LNHDA and CDR2 SQIVND (reference sequence). This CDR3 spans 13 amino acids. The chain's CDR3 is CASSMSSGGPLHF.

The V gene is TRBV5-1, the J gene TRBJ2-7; no DNA is available, so the TRBD1 call from TCRdb remains unchecked. Germline CDR1 reads SGHRS; CDR2 reads YFSETQ. The CDR3 spans 16 residues. CDR3 amino acids: CASSPNIQGVVNEQYF.

The chain combines TRBV7-9 with TRBJ2-7. Germline V lookup: CDR1 SEHNR, CDR2 FQNEAQ (reference sequence). The CDR3 loop spans 15 amino acids. This chain's CDR3 is CASSLGFTDTYEQYF. The full variable domain, rest sourced from reference TRBV7-9 and TRBJ2-7, is DTGVSQNPRHKITKRGQNVTFRCDPISEHNRLYWYRQTLGQGPEFLTYFQNEAQLEKSRLLSDRFSAERPKGSFSTLEIQRTEQGDSAMYLCASSLGFTDTYEQYFGPGTRLTVT.

This rearrangement joins TRBV29-1 to TRBJ2-7; TCRdb picks TRBD2, but there is no DNA to check that call. This CDR3 comprises 14 residues. Per germline, CDR1 SQVTM and CDR2 ANQGSEA. This CDR3 reads CSVEASGFSYEQYF.

This chain uses TRBV4-3 with TRBJ2-7; TCRdb indicates TRBD2, and absent DNA this call remains unverified. The germline gives CDR1 LGHNA, CDR2 YSLEER. The CDR3 is 15 amino acids. The CDR3 loop reads CASSQGYSGDYEQYF.

The V call is TRBV20-1, the J call TRBJ2-1. Germline CDR1 and CDR2: DFQATT and SNEGSKA (reference sequence). This CDR3 comprises 15 residues. This chain's CDR3 is CSARDPEKSYNEQFF.

V usage is TRBV7-6 and J usage is TRBJ2-5; checking the TCRdb D call of TRBD1 is not possible without DNA. Germline V lookup: CDR1 SGHVS, CDR2 FNYEAQ. This CDR3 contains 16 residues. The CDR3 here is CASSLIAGGYQETQYF.